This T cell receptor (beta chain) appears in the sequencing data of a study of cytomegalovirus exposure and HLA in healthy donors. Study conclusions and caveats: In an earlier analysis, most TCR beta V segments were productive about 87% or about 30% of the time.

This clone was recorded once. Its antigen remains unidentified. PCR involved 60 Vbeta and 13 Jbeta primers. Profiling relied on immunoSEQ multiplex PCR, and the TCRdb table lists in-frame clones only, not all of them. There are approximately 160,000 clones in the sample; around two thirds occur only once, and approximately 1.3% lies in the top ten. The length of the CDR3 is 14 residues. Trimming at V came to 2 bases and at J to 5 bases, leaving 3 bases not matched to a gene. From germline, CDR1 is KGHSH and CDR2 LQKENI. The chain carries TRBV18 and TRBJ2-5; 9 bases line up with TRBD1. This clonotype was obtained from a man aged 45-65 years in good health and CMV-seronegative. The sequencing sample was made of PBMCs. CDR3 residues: CASSPGTGYETQYF. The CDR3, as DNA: TGTGCCAGCTCACCAGGGACAGGGTACGAGACCCAGTACTTC.